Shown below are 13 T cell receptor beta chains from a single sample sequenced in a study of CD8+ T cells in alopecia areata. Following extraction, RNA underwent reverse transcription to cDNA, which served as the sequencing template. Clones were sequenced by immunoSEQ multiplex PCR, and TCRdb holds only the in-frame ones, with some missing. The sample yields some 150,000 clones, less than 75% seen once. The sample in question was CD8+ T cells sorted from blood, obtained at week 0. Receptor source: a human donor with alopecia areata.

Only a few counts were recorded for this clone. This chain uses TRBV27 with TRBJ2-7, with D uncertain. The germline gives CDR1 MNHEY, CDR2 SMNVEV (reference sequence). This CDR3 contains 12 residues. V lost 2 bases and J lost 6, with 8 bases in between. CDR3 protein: CASSLGMGEQYF. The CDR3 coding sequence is TGTGCCAGCAGTTTAGGGATGGGCGAGCAGTACTTC.

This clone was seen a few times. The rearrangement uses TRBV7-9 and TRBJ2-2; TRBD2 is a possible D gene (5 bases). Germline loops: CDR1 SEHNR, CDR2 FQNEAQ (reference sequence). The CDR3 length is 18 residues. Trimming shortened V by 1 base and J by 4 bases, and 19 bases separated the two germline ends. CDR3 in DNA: TGTGCCAGCAGCTTAGGGCGGCCTCTGTCGGGATCCACCGGGGAGCTGTTTTTT. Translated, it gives CASSLGRPLSGSTGELFF. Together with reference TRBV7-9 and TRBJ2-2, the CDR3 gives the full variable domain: DTGVSQNPRHKITKRGQNVTFRCDPISEHNRLYWYRQTLGQGPEFLTYFQNEAQLEKSRLLSDRFSAERPKGSFSTLEIQRTEQGDSAMYLCASSLGRPLSGSTGELFFGEGSRLTVL.

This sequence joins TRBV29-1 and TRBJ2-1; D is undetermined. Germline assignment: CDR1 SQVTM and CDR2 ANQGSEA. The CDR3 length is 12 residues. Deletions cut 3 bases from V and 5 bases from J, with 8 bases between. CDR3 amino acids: CSVDRAHNEQFF. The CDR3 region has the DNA TGCAGCGTTGATCGAGCCCACAATGAGCAGTTCTTC.

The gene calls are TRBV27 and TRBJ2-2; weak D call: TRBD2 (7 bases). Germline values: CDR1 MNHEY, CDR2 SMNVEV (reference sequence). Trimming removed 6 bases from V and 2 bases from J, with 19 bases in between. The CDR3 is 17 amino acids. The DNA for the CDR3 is TGTGCCAGCAGACTTACCTTTAGGGGGGGCAACACCGGGGAGCTGTTTTTT. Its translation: CASRLTFRGGNTGELFF.

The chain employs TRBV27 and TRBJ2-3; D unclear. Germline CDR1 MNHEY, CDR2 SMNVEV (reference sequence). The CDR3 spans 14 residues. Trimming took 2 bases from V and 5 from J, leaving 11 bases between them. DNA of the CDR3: TGTGCCAGCAGTTTAAGGGTGAACATAGATACGCAGTATTTT. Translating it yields CASSLRVNIDTQYF.

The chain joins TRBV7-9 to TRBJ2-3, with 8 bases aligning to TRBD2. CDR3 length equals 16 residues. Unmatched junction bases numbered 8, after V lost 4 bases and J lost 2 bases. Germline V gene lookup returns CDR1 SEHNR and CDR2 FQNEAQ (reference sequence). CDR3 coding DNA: TGTGCCAGCAGCTCGTTATTCGGGGGGGCCACAGATACGCAGTATTTT. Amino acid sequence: CASSSLFGGATDTQYF.

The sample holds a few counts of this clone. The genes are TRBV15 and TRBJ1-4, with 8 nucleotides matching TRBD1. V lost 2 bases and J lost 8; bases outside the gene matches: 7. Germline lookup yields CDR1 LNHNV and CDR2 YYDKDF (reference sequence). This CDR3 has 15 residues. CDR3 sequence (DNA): TGTGCCACCAGCAGACGACAGGGGAGCGACGAAAAACTGTTTTTT. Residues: CATSRRQGSDEKLFF.

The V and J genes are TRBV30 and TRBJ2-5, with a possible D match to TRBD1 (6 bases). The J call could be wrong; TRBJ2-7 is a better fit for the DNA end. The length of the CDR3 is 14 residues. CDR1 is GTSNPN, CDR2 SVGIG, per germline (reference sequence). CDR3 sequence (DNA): TGTGCCTGGAGTGTGTTAGAAAGGGGGTACGAGCAGTACTTC. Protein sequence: CAWSVLERGYEQYF.

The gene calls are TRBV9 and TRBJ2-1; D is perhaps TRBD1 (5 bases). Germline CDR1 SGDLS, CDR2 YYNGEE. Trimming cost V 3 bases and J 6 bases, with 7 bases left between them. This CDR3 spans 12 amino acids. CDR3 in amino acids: CASSADSNEQFF. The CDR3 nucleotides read TGTGCCAGCAGCGCCGACAGCAATGAGCAGTTCTTC.

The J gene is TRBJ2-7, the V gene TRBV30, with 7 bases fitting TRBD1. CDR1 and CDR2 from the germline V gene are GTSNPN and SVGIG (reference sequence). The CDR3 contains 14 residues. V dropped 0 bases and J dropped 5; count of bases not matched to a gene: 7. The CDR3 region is CAWSVHRGSDEQYF. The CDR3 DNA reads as TGTGCCTGGAGTGTACACAGGGGAAGCGACGAGCAGTACTTC.

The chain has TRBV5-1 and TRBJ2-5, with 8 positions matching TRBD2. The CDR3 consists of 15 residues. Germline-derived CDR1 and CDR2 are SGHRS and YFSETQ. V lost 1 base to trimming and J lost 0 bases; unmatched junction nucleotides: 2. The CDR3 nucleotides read TGCGCCAGCAGCTTGTCACTAGCGGACCAAGAGACCCAGTACTTC. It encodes CASSLSLADQETQYF.

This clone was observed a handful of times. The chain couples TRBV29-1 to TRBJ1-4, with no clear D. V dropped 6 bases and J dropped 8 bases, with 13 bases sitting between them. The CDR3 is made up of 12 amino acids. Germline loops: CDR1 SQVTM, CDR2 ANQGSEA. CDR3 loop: CSVQQSREKLFF. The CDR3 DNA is TGCAGCGTCCAGCAGTCCCGGGAAAAACTGTTTTTT.

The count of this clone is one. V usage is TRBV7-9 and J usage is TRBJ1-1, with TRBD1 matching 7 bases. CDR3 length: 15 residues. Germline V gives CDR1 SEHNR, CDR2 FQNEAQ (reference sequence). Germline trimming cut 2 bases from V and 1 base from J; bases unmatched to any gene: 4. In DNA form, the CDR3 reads TGTGCCAGCAGCTTAACCCGGACAGGGAACACTGAAGCTTTCTTT. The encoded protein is CASSLTRTGNTEAFF. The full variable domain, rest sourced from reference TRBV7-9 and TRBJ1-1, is DTGVSQNPRHKITKRGQNVTFRCDPISEHNRLYWYRQTLGQGPEFLTYFQNEAQLEKSRLLSDRFSAERPKGSFSTLEIQRTEQGDSAMYLCASSLTRTGNTEAFFGQGTRLTVV.